The source of this TCR beta chain is a study of T cells expressing NK-cell markers. The CDR3 has 15 residues. Germline CDR1 is DFQATT and CDR2 is SNEGSKA (reference sequence). TCRdb reanalyzed the 5' RACE reads, giving one entry per CDR3 protein sequence and no DNA. This sample's table has roughly 420,000 distinct CDR3 sequences. The rearrangement uses TRBV20-1 and TRBJ1-5. The receptor was isolated from a woman aged 18 to 75 in good health. The sample taken for sequencing was blood T cells: a sorted CD56 or NKG2C T cell subset, CD4+ or CD8+ T cells, or bulk PBMC T cells (not recorded which). The CDR3 loop reads CSASLGSLSNQPQHF.